Following are 15 T cell receptor beta chains from one sample sequenced in a study of technical replicates of blood from a handful of donors. Libraries were prepared by immunoSEQ multiplex PCR; TCRdb keeps only in-frame clonotypes and omits some of them. The sample includes tens of thousands of clones, 94% of them seen just once. Specimen: T cells isolated from PBMCs. The receptors come from a human donor in good health.

The chain employs TRBV18 and TRBJ1-5; D is possibly TRBD1 (5 bases). Germline CDR1 reads KGHSH; CDR2 reads LQKENI. Between the trimmed V and J ends, which lost 2 bases and 4 bases, there was a span of 9 bases. The CDR3 has 14 residues. The CDR3 is CASSPGGENQPQHF. The CDR3 DNA sequence: TGTGCCAGCTCACCAGGAGGGGAAAATCAGCCCCAGCATTTT.

The chain links TRBV6-1 to TRBJ2-3, with D perhaps TRBD1 (5 bases). CDR3 length: 15 amino acids. Germline lookup yields CDR1 MNHNS and CDR2 SASEGT. Trimming cost V 1 base and J 6 bases, with 14 bases left between them. The CDR3 coding sequence is TGTGCCAGCAGTGAAGGTTGGACACTCAGCGATACGCAGTATTTT. This encodes CASSEGWTLSDTQYF.

The count of this clone is one. The genes are TRBV2 and TRBJ2-2; the D gene is possibly TRBD1 (6 bases). CDR1 and CDR2 from the germline V gene are SNHLY and FYNNEI. The CDR3 runs to 14 residues. With 7 bases removed from V and 6 bases from J, the gap between germline ends came to 15 bases. The CDR3 loop is CASNPDSYSGELFF. Written as DNA, the CDR3 is TGTGCCAGCAACCCGGACAGTTATTCCGGGGAGCTGTTTTTT.

The rearrangement uses TRBV15 and TRBJ1-6; 7 bases line up with TRBD1. The CDR3 is 13 residues long. J was trimmed by 8 bases and V by 5 bases; bases with no gene match: 3. The V gene's germline CDR1 is LNHNV and CDR2 YYDKDF (reference sequence). The CDR3 protein is CATSDRADSPLHF. The CDR3 bases are TGTGCCACCAGCGACAGGGCCGATTCACCCCTCCACTTT.

This chain links TRBV5-8 with TRBJ1-2; TRBD1 agrees at 9 bases. Trimming at V came to 0 bases and at J to 6 bases, leaving 3 bases not matched to a gene. This CDR3 is 14 amino acids long. Germline V gene lookup returns CDR1 SGHTS and CDR2 YDEGEE. The CDR3 region is CASSLDGTGHGYTF. In nucleotides, the CDR3 is TGTGCCAGCAGCTTGGACGGGACAGGGCATGGCTACACCTTC.

The rearrangement links TRBV5-4 to TRBJ2-7, with D perhaps matching TRBD1 (6 bases). The CDR3 has 14 residues. Germline V gene sequence: CDR1 SGHNT, CDR2 YYREEE (reference sequence). Trimming pared 4 bases from V and 7 bases from J, leaving 18 bases between. The CDR3 bases are TGTGCCAGCAGCGCGCCCTTGGGGGCGCGGGAGCAGTACTTC. Translated, it gives CASSAPLGAREQYF.

This chain connects TRBV5-6 to TRBJ1-5; no clear D. CDR1 and CDR2 from the germline V gene are SGHDT and YYEEEE. The CDR3 extends over 12 amino acids. V was trimmed by 4 bases and J by 6 bases, leaving 8 bases between them. CDR3 amino acids: CASSQPGQPQHF. The CDR3 DNA reads as TGTGCCAGCAGCCAACCCGGTCAGCCCCAGCATTTT.

This clone has just a few counts. The rearrangement uses TRBV6-1 and TRBJ1-1; D remains unclear. Germline-derived CDR1 and CDR2 are MNHNS and SASEGT. The CDR3 has 10 amino acids. The V end was cut by 8 bases, the J end by 4 bases, with 5 bases between. CDR3 coding DNA: TGTGCCAGCCTAAGCACTGAAGCTTTCTTT. Amino acid sequence: CASLSTEAFF.

V gene TRBV27 combines with J gene TRBJ2-7; TRBD1 might be the D (6 bases). Trimming pared 6 bases from V and 3 bases from J, leaving 18 bases between. The CDR3 totals 15 residues. Per germline, CDR1 MNHEY and CDR2 SMNVEV (reference sequence). The CDR3 DNA reads TGTGCCAGCAGCCCAATTGGGGGCGCTTACTACGAGCAGTACTTC. Translated, it gives CASSPIGGAYYEQYF.

V and J are TRBV18 and TRBJ1-3; D is unclear. Germline-derived CDR1 and CDR2 are KGHSH and LQKENI. V gave up 3 bases and J gave up 2 bases, with 23 bases separating them. The CDR3 covers 19 residues. The CDR3 DNA is TGTGCCAGCTCACCGAGGGCCCTTACGGCTGGTGATACTGGAAACACCATATATTTT. It translates to CASSPRALTAGDTGNTIYF. The full variable domain, with the rest looked up from reference TRBV18 and TRBJ1-3, is NAGVMQNPRHLVRRRGQEARLRCSPMKGHSHVYWYRQLPEEGLKFMVYLQKENIIDESGMPKERFSAEFPKEGPSILRIQQVVRGDSAAYFCASSPRALTAGDTGNTIYFGEGSWLTVV.

The chain recombines TRBV6-5 with TRBJ2-5; D gene uncertain. The CDR3 has 12 amino acids. Looked up from germline, CDR1 is MNHEY and CDR2 is SVGAGI. V lost 2 bases, J lost 5 bases, and 6 bases lay in between. DNA for the CDR3: TGTGCCAGCAGTTACCCCCCGGAGACCCAGTACTTC. It codes for CASSYPPETQYF.

The genes are TRBV5-6 and TRBJ2-7; TRBD2 aligns across 7 bases. CDR1 and CDR2 (germline): SGHDT, YYEEEE. The CDR3 has 18 amino acids. J gave up 1 base and V 0 bases, and 13 bases lay outside the gene matches. The CDR3 protein is CASSLVAGDGRESYEQYF. The CDR3 DNA follows: TGTGCCAGCAGCTTGGTTGCGGGGGATGGGAGGGAATCCTACGAGCAGTACTTC.

The V gene is TRBV7-9, the J gene TRBJ1-3; D ambiguous. This CDR3 contains 15 residues. CDR1 SEHNR and CDR2 FQNEAQ come from the germline V gene (reference sequence). V was pared by 5 bases and J by 10 bases, with 21 bases between. The CDR3 DNA sequence: TGTGCCAGCAGCCCCAAGACAAGTCCCCTTAGGACCATATATTTT. Residues: CASSPKTSPLRTIYF.

The V gene is TRBV7-2, the J gene TRBJ1-4, with D possibly TRBD1 on 5 matching bases. Between the trimmed V and J ends, which lost 5 bases and 8 bases, there was a span of 12 bases. The CDR3 spans 13 residues. Germline CDR1 and CDR2: SGHTA and FQGNSA. The CDR3 loop reads CASSLWGREKLFF. CDR3 sequence (DNA): TGTGCCAGCAGCCTCTGGGGCAGAGAAAAACTGTTTTTT.

The V and J genes are TRBV6-5 and TRBJ2-2, with D uncertain. This CDR3 is built from 13 residues. CDR1 is MNHEY, CDR2 SVGAGI, per germline. The V end lost 2 bases, the J end lost 7 bases, and 8 bases lay between the germline ends. CDR3 amino acids: CASSYGQIGELFF. The CDR3 nucleotides are TGTGCCAGCAGTTACGGTCAGATCGGGGAGCTGTTTTTT.